These T cell receptor beta chains were read from a single sample in a study of T cell changes during pregnancy in multiple sclerosis. The method was immunoSEQ multiplex PCR; TCRdb's version includes in-frame clones alone and lacks a portion of them. The sample shows some 80,000 clones, about 91% of them seen only once. Sample: peripheral blood, taken before pregnancy. All receptors derive from a female donor with multiple sclerosis, enrolled in a pregnancy study. Both conserved end residues are part of each CDR3. The D gene is left open where the match is weak. Rows may omit the clone size; those that give it use once, few, many or a size class.

V gene: TRBV29-1; clone size: -; J gene: TRBJ2-5; D gene: -; CDR3 protein: CSVTRHNEETQYF; CDR3 DNA: TGCAGCGTTACTAGACATAACGAGGAGACCCAGTACTTC
V gene: TRBV6-1; clone size: -; J gene: TRBJ1-5; D gene: -; CDR3 protein: CASSEAGGANQPQHF; CDR3 DNA: TGTGCCAGCAGTGAAGCAGGCGGGGCAAATCAGCCCCAGCATTTT
V gene: TRBV28; clone size: -; J gene: TRBJ1-2; D gene: -; CDR3 protein: CASSFSRGTGTSGYTF; CDR3 DNA: TGTGCCAGCAGTTTTTCGCGGGGGACGGGGACCTCTGGCTACACCTTC
V gene: TRBV6-6; clone size: -; J gene: TRBJ2-3; D gene: -; CDR3 protein: CASSLPPGLTTDTQYF; CDR3 DNA: TGTGCCAGCAGCCTCCCCCCCGGACTAACCACAGATACGCAGTATTTT
V gene: TRBV6-5; clone size: -; J gene: TRBJ2-1; D gene: -; CDR3 protein: CASRQPLGTYNEQFF; CDR3 DNA: TGTGCCAGCAGACAACCGTTGGGGACTTACAATGAGCAGTTCTTC
V gene: TRBV5-1; clone size: -; J gene: TRBJ2-2; D gene: TRBD2; CDR3 protein: CASSLGTSIPGELFF; CDR3 DNA: TGCGCCAGCAGCTTGGGGACTAGCATCCCCGGGGAGCTGTTTTTT
V gene: TRBV21-1; clone size: -; J gene: TRBJ1-2; D gene: -; CDR3 protein: CASSKVSIYGYTF; CDR3 DNA: TGTGCCAGCAGCAAAGTCAGTATCTATGGCTACACCTTC
V gene: TRBV27; clone size: -; J gene: TRBJ2-2; D gene: TRBD2; CDR3 protein: CASSNLGLARDTGELFF; CDR3 DNA: TGTGCCAGCAGTAACCTAGGACTAGCGAGGGACACCGGGGAGCTGTTTTTT
V gene: TRBV5-1; clone size: -; J gene: TRBJ2-7; D gene: -; CDR3 protein: CASSLYSTYEQYF; CDR3 DNA: TGCGCCAGCAGCTTATACAGTACCTACGAGCAGTACTTC
V gene: TRBV5-6; clone size: -; J gene: TRBJ2-7; D gene: -; CDR3 protein: CASSLRGRDEQYF; CDR3 DNA: TGTGCCAGCAGCTTGAGAGGGCGGGACGAGCAGTACTTC
V gene: TRBV9; clone size: -; J gene: TRBJ2-1; D gene: TRBD2; CDR3 protein: CASSFGTSGRWDEQFF; CDR3 DNA: TGTGCCAGCAGCTTCGGGACTAGCGGGAGGTGGGATGAGCAGTTCTTC
V gene: TRBV5-1; clone size: -; J gene: TRBJ2-5; D gene: TRBD2; CDR3 protein: CASIPAGGETQYF; CDR3 DNA: TGCGCCAGCATTCCGGCGGGAGGGGAGACCCAGTACTTC
V gene: TRBV25-1; clone size: -; J gene: TRBJ1-5; D gene: -; CDR3 protein: CASSEWGESNQPQHF; CDR3 DNA: TGTGCCAGCAGTGAATGGGGGGAAAGCAATCAGCCCCAGCATTTT
V gene: TRBV15; clone size: -; J gene: TRBJ1-2; D gene: -; CDR3 protein: CATSRDLVGDYGYTF; CDR3 DNA: TGTGCCACCAGCAGAGATCTTGTAGGGGACTATGGCTACACCTTC
V gene: TRBV9; clone size: -; J gene: TRBJ2-1; D gene: TRBD2; CDR3 protein: CASSALAGGDPSYNEQFF; CDR3 DNA: TGTGCCAGCAGCGCCCTAGCGGGGGGCGACCCATCCTACAATGAGCAGTTCTTC
V gene: TRBV6-5; clone size: few; J gene: TRBJ1-1; D gene: -; CDR3 protein: CASSPRGGKNTEAFF; CDR3 DNA: TGTGCCAGCAGCCCTAGGGGGGGGAAAAACACTGAAGCTTTCTTT
V gene: TRBV4-1; clone size: -; J gene: TRBJ1-1; D gene: -; CDR3 protein: CASSQGQGNTEAFF; CDR3 DNA: TGCGCCAGCAGCCAGGGTCAGGGGAACACTGAAGCTTTCTTT
V gene: TRBV7-2; clone size: -; J gene: TRBJ1-5; D gene: TRBD1; CDR3 protein: CASSLRQGDQPQHF; CDR3 DNA: TGTGCCAGCAGCTTAAGACAGGGGGATCAGCCCCAGCATTTT
V gene: TRBV19; clone size: once; J gene: TRBJ1-5; D gene: TRBD1; CDR3 protein: CASNLGTGTNQPQHF; CDR3 DNA: TGTGCCAGTAATTTGGGGACAGGGACAAATCAGCCCCAGCATTTT
V gene: TRBV2; clone size: -; J gene: TRBJ2-1; D gene: -; CDR3 protein: CASLTPNNEQFF; CDR3 DNA: TGTGCCAGCCTAACGCCCAACAATGAGCAGTTCTTC
V gene: TRBV30; clone size: once; J gene: TRBJ2-7; D gene: TRBD2; CDR3 protein: CAWSAGGVDEQYF; CDR3 DNA: TGTGCCTGGAGCGCCGGGGGGGTCGACGAGCAGTACTTC
V gene: TRBV7-2; clone size: -; J gene: TRBJ2-3; D gene: TRBD2; CDR3 protein: CASSYPGLAETDTQYF; CDR3 DNA: TGTGCCAGCAGCTATCCGGGACTAGCGGAAACAGATACGCAGTATTTT
V gene: TRBV6-1; clone size: -; J gene: TRBJ2-7; D gene: TRBD2; CDR3 protein: CASSGRILAGSNEQYF; CDR3 DNA: TGTGCCAGCAGTGGACGTATCTTAGCGGGAAGTAACGAGCAGTACTTC
V gene: TRBV7-9; clone size: -; J gene: TRBJ1-5; D gene: -; CDR3 protein: CASSFGQYSNQPQHF; CDR3 DNA: TGTGCCAGCAGCTTCGGACAGTATAGCAATCAGCCCCAGCATTTT
V gene: TRBV5-8; clone size: -; J gene: TRBJ1-2; D gene: TRBD1; CDR3 protein: CASSSGQGLHGYTF; CDR3 DNA: TGTGCCAGCAGCTCCGGACAGGGATTGCATGGCTACACCTTC
V gene: TRBV27; clone size: -; J gene: TRBJ1-2; D gene: -; CDR3 protein: CASSVEAFSGYGYTF; CDR3 DNA: TGTGCCAGCAGTGTTGAGGCCTTCTCCGGCTATGGCTACACCTTC
V gene: TRBV11-2; clone size: -; J gene: TRBJ1-1; D gene: -; CDR3 protein: CASSLGGDTEAFF; CDR3 DNA: TGTGCCAGCAGCCTTGGGGGGGACACTGAAGCTTTCTTT
V gene: TRBV7-8; clone size: -; J gene: TRBJ1-1; D gene: -; CDR3 protein: CASSFWNRGSPEAFF; CDR3 DNA: TGTGCCAGCAGCTTTTGGAACCGGGGGTCCCCTGAAGCTTTCTTT
V gene: TRBV29-1; clone size: -; J gene: TRBJ2-3; D gene: TRBD2; CDR3 protein: CSASFGLAGVSDTQYF; CDR3 DNA: TGCAGCGCAAGCTTCGGACTAGCGGGAGTATCAGATACGCAGTATTTT
V gene: TRBV11-3; clone size: -; J gene: TRBJ2-3; D gene: TRBD2; CDR3 protein: CASSWTSGRSDTQYF; CDR3 DNA: TGTGCCAGCAGCTGGACTAGCGGGAGATCAGATACGCAGTATTTT
V gene: TRBV19; clone size: -; J gene: TRBJ2-3; D gene: TRBD2; CDR3 protein: CASSILTSGGLTDTQYF; CDR3 DNA: TGTGCCAGTAGTATATTGACTAGCGGGGGACTCACAGATACGCAGTATTTT
V gene: TRBV5-4; clone size: few; J gene: TRBJ2-1; D gene: -; CDR3 protein: CASSLRLDVEQFF; CDR3 DNA: TGTGCCAGCAGCCTCCGACTAGACGTTGAGCAGTTCTTC
V gene: TRBV6-5; clone size: -; J gene: TRBJ1-2; D gene: TRBD1; CDR3 protein: CASRSTGGYYGYTF; CDR3 DNA: TGTGCCAGCAGGAGCACAGGGGGATACTATGGCTACACCTTC
V gene: TRBV28; clone size: -; J gene: TRBJ1-4; D gene: -; CDR3 protein: CASSPQTRRGEKLFF; CDR3 DNA: TGTGCCAGCAGTCCTCAGACACGGAGGGGTGAAAAACTGTTTTTT
V gene: TRBV7-9; clone size: -; J gene: TRBJ2-1; D gene: -; CDR3 protein: CASSSKREGRGEQFF; CDR3 DNA: TGTGCCAGCAGCTCAAAAAGAGAGGGAAGAGGTGAGCAGTTCTTC
V gene: TRBV5-6; clone size: -; J gene: TRBJ1-5; D gene: TRBD1; CDR3 protein: CASSPQGHNQPQHF; CDR3 DNA: TGTGCCAGCAGCCCACAGGGGCACAATCAGCCCCAGCATTTT
V gene: TRBV5-1; clone size: -; J gene: TRBJ2-3; D gene: TRBD2; CDR3 protein: CASSSGLAGAQGTQYF; CDR3 DNA: TGCGCCAGCAGCTCGGGACTAGCGGGCGCCCAGGGCACGCAGTATTTT
V gene: TRBV14; clone size: -; J gene: TRBJ2-7; D gene: -; CDR3 protein: CASSPGYEQYF; CDR3 DNA: TGTGCCAGCAGCCCGGGATACGAGCAGTACTTC
V gene: TRBV7-8; clone size: -; J gene: TRBJ2-5; D gene: -; CDR3 protein: CASSFNQETQYF; CDR3 DNA: TGTGCCAGCAGCTTCAACCAAGAGACCCAGTACTTC
V gene: TRBV27; clone size: -; J gene: TRBJ1-1; D gene: -; CDR3 protein: CASSRTAGNTEAFF; CDR3 DNA: TGTGCCAGCAGTCGCACGGCAGGGAACACTGAAGCTTTCTTT
V gene: TRBV6-5; clone size: -; J gene: TRBJ1-5; D gene: -; CDR3 protein: CASSRGFGGNQPQHF; CDR3 DNA: TGTGCCAGCAGCAGGGGATTCGGTGGCAATCAGCCCCAGCATTTT
V gene: TRBV28; clone size: few; J gene: TRBJ1-5; D gene: TRBD1; CDR3 protein: CASSMGQFNQPQHF; CDR3 DNA: TGTGCCAGCAGTATGGGACAGTTCAATCAGCCCCAGCATTTT
V gene: TRBV27; clone size: -; J gene: TRBJ2-2; D gene: -; CDR3 protein: CASSSPLRSNTGELFF; CDR3 DNA: TGTGCCAGCAGTAGTCCACTACGCTCGAACACCGGGGAGCTGTTTTTT
V gene: TRBV30; clone size: few; J gene: TRBJ1-2; D gene: TRBD1; CDR3 protein: CAWSVRQGGYGYTF; CDR3 DNA: TGTGCCTGGAGTGTACGGCAGGGGGGTTATGGCTACACCTTC
V gene: TRBV28; clone size: once; J gene: TRBJ2-3; D gene: TRBD1; CDR3 protein: CASSPADRDYSTQYF; CDR3 DNA: TGTGCCAGCAGTCCGGCGGACAGGGATTATTCTACGCAGTATTTT
V gene: TRBV7-9; clone size: -; J gene: TRBJ2-5; D gene: -; CDR3 protein: CASSFPGERETQYF; CDR3 DNA: TGTGCCAGCAGCTTCCCAGGGGAGCGGGAGACCCAGTACTTC
V gene: TRBV5-1; clone size: -; J gene: TRBJ1-2; D gene: TRBD1; CDR3 protein: CASSLEGQHYGYTF; CDR3 DNA: TGCGCCAGCAGCTTGGAGGGACAGCACTATGGCTACACCTTC
V gene: TRBV19; clone size: -; J gene: TRBJ1-4; D gene: TRBD1; CDR3 protein: CASSILDRGSEKLFF; CDR3 DNA: TGTGCCAGTAGTATTCTGGACAGGGGAAGTGAAAAACTGTTTTTT
V gene: TRBV25-1; clone size: -; J gene: TRBJ2-5; D gene: -; CDR3 protein: CASSESASTAETQYF; CDR3 DNA: TGTGCCAGCAGTGAATCCGCTAGTACCGCGGAGACCCAGTACTTC
V gene: TRBV13; clone size: -; J gene: TRBJ2-1; D gene: TRBD2; CDR3 protein: CASSYFLAGGYNEQFF; CDR3 DNA: TGTGCCAGCAGCTATTTCCTAGCGGGAGGGTACAATGAGCAGTTCTTC
V gene: TRBV5-6; clone size: once; J gene: TRBJ2-5; D gene: TRBD2; CDR3 protein: CASSVLAGLGETQYF; CDR3 DNA: TGTGCCAGCAGCGTCCTAGCGGGCCTAGGGGAGACCCAGTACTTC
V gene: TRBV5-4; clone size: -; J gene: TRBJ1-1; D gene: -; CDR3 protein: CASSLAGRGITEAFF; CDR3 DNA: TGTGCCAGCAGCTTGGCAGGCAGGGGCATCACTGAAGCTTTCTTT
V gene: TRBV5-1; clone size: once; J gene: TRBJ1-2; D gene: -; CDR3 protein: CASSLVRGRPGGYTF; CDR3 DNA: TGCGCCAGCAGCTTGGTCAGGGGACGGCCCGGCGGCTACACCTTC
V gene: TRBV5-1; clone size: -; J gene: TRBJ2-3; D gene: -; CDR3 protein: CASKGTDTQYF; CDR3 DNA: TGCGCCAGCAAGGGGACAGATACGCAGTATTTT
V gene: TRBV20-1; clone size: -; J gene: TRBJ2-7; D gene: -; CDR3 protein: CSARGGNTGNF; CDR3 DNA: TGCAGTGCTAGAGGGGGCAATACAGGGAACTTC
V gene: TRBV5-6; clone size: -; J gene: TRBJ1-5; D gene: -; CDR3 protein: CASSGGINQPQHF; CDR3 DNA: TGTGCCAGCAGCGGAGGAATCAATCAGCCCCAGCATTTT
V gene: TRBV4-3; clone size: once; J gene: TRBJ2-7; D gene: -; CDR3 protein: CASSQERDSEQYF; CDR3 DNA: TGCGCCAGCAGCCAAGAGCGGGACTCCGAGCAGTACTTC